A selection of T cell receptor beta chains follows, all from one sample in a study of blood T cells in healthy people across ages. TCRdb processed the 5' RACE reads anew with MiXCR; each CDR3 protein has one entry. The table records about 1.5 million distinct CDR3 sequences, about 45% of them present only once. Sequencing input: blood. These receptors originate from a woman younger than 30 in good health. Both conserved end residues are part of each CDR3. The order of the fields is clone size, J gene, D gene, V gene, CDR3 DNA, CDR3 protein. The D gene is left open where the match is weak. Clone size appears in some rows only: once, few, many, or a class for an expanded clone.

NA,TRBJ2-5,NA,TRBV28,TGTGCCAGCAGTCCAACACTAGAGACCCAGTACTTC,CASSPTLETQYF
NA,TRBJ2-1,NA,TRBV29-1,TGCAGCGTCCGAGGGGCACTATACAATGAGCAGTTCTTC,CSVRGALYNEQFF
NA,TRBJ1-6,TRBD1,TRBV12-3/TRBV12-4,TGTGCCAGCAGTTTCGCGGGACAGCTTAATTCACCCCTCCACTTT,CASSFAGQLNSPLHF
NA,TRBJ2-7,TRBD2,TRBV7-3,TGTGCCAGCAGCTCTTGGACTAGCGGGGAATACAATGAGCAGTACTTC,CASSSWTSGEYNEQYF
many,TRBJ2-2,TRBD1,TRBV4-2,TGTGCCAGCAGCCAAGCGAACAGGGGAAAGGACACCGGGGAGCTGTTTTTT,CASSQANRGKDTGELFF
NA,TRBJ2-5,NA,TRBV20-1,TGCAGTGCGCCCCAGGGGGGGGGGAGAAGAGAGACCCAGTACTTC,CSAPQGGGRRETQYF
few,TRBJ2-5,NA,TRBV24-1,TGTGCCACCAGGAGAAGCGGGGAGACCCAGTACTTC,CATRRSGETQYF
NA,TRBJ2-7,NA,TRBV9,TGTGCCAGCAGCGCCCGACTGGTCTCCTACGAGCAGTACTTC,CASSARLVSYEQYF
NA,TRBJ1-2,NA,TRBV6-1,TGTGCCAGCAGTGAAGCCGGATCTTGGGGCTACACCTTC,CASSEAGSWGYTF
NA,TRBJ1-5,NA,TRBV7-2,TGTGCCAGCAGCATCCGGGGGGATCAGCCCCAGCATTTT,CASSIRGDQPQHF
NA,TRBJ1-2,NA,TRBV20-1,TGCAGTGCTAGAGATACGGGAAGCTATGGCTACACCTTC,CSARDTGSYGYTF
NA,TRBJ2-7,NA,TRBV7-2,TGTGCCAGCAGCACCGACCTAGTAGGGTCCTACAATGAGCAGTACTTC,CASSTDLVGSYNEQYF
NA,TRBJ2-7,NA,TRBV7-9,TGTGCCAGCAGCGCAAGACTATACTACGAGCAGTACTTC,CASSARLYYEQYF
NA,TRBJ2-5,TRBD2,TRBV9,TGTGCCAGCAGCGTGGGCTCCGGGACTAGCGGGACCGATGAGCAGTACTTC,CASSVGSGTSGTDEQYF
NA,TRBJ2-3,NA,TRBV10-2,TGCGCCAGCTTCGGCGGGGACCTCACAGATACGCAGTATTTT,CASFGGDLTDTQYF
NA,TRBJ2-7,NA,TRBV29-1,TGCAGCGTATGGGCCTGGACAGTCGCCTCCTACGAGCAGTACTTC,CSVWAWTVASYEQYF
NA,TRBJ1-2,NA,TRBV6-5,TGTGCCAGCTACCAGGGGAGTCACCCCTATGGCTACACCTTC,CASYQGSHPYGYTF
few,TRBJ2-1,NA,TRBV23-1,TGCGCCAGCAGACCCCGGGACAAGGCATTAATGAACATTTTCGATGAGCAGTTCTTC,CASRPRDKALMNIFDEQFF
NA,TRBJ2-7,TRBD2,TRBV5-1,TGCGCCAGCAGCGAGTGGGCTAGCGGTACCTACGAGCAGTACTTC,CASSEWASGTYEQYF
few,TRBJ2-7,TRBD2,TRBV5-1,TGCGCCAGCAGTTCCCACCTCAGAGCGGGAGGGCCGGCGTACGAGCAGTACTTC,CASSSHLRAGGPAYEQYF
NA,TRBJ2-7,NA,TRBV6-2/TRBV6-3,TGTGCCAGCAGTTCGCTTTCGAGGGTCACCTACGAGCAGTACTTC,CASSSLSRVTYEQYF
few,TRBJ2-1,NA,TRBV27,TGTGCCAGCAGTCCCGGGACAAAATACAATGAGCAGTTCTTC,CASSPGTKYNEQFF
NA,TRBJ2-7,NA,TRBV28,TGTGCCAGCAGTTTATCCCACAGGACCCCCTACGAGCAGTACTTC,CASSLSHRTPYEQYF
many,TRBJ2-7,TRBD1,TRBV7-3,TGTGCCAGCAGCGTAGGACAGGGGAACAACGAGCAGTACTTC,CASSVGQGNNEQYF
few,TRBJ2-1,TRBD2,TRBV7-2,TGTGCCAGCAGCTTAGGCGGGGGGCTAGGACATGAGCAGTTCTTC,CASSLGGGLGHEQFF
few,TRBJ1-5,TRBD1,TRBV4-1,TGCGCCAGCAGCCACAACCGGGACAGTAATCAGCCCCAGCATTTT,CASSHNRDSNQPQHF
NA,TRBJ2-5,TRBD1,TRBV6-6,TGTGCCAGCAGTTACAGGGGGCTACAAGAGACCCAGTACTTC,CASSYRGLQETQYF
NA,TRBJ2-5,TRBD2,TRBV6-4,TGTGCCGGCAGTGTTGGTAGCGGGAGTTACAATGAGCAGTACTTC,CAGSVGSGSYNEQYF
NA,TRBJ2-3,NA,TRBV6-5,TGTGCCAGCAGTGAGGCGGGCACAGATACGCAGTATTTT,CASSEAGTDTQYF
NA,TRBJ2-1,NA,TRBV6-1,TGTGCCAGCAGTGATCCCCCACGACAGAAGCAGTTCTTC,CASSDPPRQKQFF
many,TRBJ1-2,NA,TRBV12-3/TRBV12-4,TGTGCCAGCAGTTTATTGCAGGCCTATGGCTACACCTTC,CASSLLQAYGYTF
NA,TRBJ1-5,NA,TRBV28,TGTGCCAGCAGGACCCCTCCTGGACAGCCCCAGCATTTT,CASRTPPGQPQHF
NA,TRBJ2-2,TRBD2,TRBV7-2,TGTGCCAGCAGCTTTCAACCGGGGGGGTCCGGGGAGCTGTTTTTT,CASSFQPGGSGELFF
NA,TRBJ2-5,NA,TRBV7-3,TGTGCCAGCAGCTTAACCAAGGGTCAAAACGAACAGTACTTC,CASSLTKGQNEQYF
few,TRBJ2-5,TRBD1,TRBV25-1,TGTGCCAGCAGTGGGACAGGAAAACAAGAGACCCAGTACTTC,CASSGTGKQETQYF
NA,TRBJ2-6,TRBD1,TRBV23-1,TGCGCCAGCAGTCAATGTCAGGGGGCCCGCTCTGGGGCCAACGTCCTGACTTTC,CASSQCQGARSGANVLTF
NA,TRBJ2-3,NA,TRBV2,TGTGCCAGCAGTCGGACTAAGTCTAGCACCGATACGCAGTATTTT,CASSRTKSSTDTQYF
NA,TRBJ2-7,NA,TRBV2,TGTGCCAGCACCTCTAGCAGGGGGGCAGGCGAGCAGTACTTC,CASTSSRGAGEQYF
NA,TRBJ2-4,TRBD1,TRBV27,TGTGCCAGCAGTGGGACAGTTTTAGCCAAAAACATTCAGTACTTC,CASSGTVLAKNIQYF
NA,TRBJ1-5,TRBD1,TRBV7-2,TGTGCCAGCAGCCTCCGACAGGGGGCGGATCAGCCCCAGCATTTT,CASSLRQGADQPQHF
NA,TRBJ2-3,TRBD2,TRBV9,TGTGCCAGCAGCTCGGGACTAGCGGGGTCTAGCACAGATACGCAGTATTTT,CASSSGLAGSSTDTQYF
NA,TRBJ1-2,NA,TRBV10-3,TGTGCCATCAGGAAGGATAGGGGGGCCTATGGCTACACCTTC,CAIRKDRGAYGYTF
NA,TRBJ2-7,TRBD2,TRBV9,TGTGCCAGCAGCCCAAGCGGACTAGACTACGAGCAGTACTTC,CASSPSGLDYEQYF
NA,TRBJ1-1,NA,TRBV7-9,TGTGCCAGCAGGTATTTGGGCGTGAACACTGAAGCTTTCTTT,CASRYLGVNTEAFF
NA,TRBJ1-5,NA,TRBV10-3,TGTGCCATCAGTGAGACAGGGACGGAACAGCCCCAGCATTTT,CAISETGTEQPQHF
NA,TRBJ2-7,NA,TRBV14,TGTGCCAGCAGCCAACTTACAACAGGGCGAATCAGAGACTACGAGCAGTACTTC,CASSQLTTGRIRDYEQYF
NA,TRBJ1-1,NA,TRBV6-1,TGTGCCAGCAGGGCGACGGAGCCTAGGGAGGCTTTCTTT,CASRATEPREAFF
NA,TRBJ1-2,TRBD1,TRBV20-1,TGCAGTGCTTGGGACAGGGAGGTGGACTATGGCTACACCTTC,CSAWDREVDYGYTF
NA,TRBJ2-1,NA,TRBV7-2,TGTGCCAGCAGCTTAAGGATCACAGGACGGGGATATGAGCAGTTCTTC,CASSLRITGRGYEQFF
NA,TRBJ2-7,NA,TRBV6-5,TGTGCCAGCACTTCCCTGGGGAAACAAGACGAGCAGTACTTC,CASTSLGKQDEQYF
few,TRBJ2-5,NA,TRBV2,TGTGCCAGCGCGACAGAAAATCAAGAGACCCAGTACTTC,CASATENQETQYF
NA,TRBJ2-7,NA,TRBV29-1,TGCAGCGTTGACGCCCCGGGACAAACCTACGAGCAGTACTTC,CSVDAPGQTYEQYF
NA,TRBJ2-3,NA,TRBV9,TGTGCCAGCAGCGTAGCGGGGCCCCAAACAGATACGCAGTATTTT,CASSVAGPQTDTQYF
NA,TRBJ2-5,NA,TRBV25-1,TGTGCCCGAAGTGATGAGACCCAGTACTTC,CARSDETQYF
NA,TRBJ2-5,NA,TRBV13,TGTGCCAGCAGCCGCCAGCTGCATGGGGGCCAAGAGACCCAGTACTTC,CASSRQLHGGQETQYF
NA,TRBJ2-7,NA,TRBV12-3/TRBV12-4,TGTGCCAGCAGCCTTAGGTACCAGACAGCGAATGAGCAGTACTTC,CASSLRYQTANEQYF
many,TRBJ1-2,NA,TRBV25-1,TGTGCCAGCAGTGATCGAGGGGCTAACTATGGCTACACCTTC,CASSDRGANYGYTF
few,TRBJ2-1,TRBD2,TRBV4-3,TGCGCCAGCAGCCAACCGGGACTAGGCCAATCAAATGAGCAGTTCTTC,CASSQPGLGQSNEQFF
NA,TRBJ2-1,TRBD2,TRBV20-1,TGCAGTGCCCCTGGGGAGCGGGATTACAATGAGCAGTTCTTC,CSAPGERDYNEQFF